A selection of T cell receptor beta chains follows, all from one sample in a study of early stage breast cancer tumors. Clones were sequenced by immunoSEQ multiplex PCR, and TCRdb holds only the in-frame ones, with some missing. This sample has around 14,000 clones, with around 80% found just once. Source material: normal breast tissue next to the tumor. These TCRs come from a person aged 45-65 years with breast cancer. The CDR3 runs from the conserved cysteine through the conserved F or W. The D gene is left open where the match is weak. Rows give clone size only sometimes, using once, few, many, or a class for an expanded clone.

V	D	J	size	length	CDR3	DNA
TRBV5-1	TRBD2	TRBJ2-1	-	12	CASSTYTSGQFF	TGCGCCAGCAGCACGTATACTAGCGGTCAGTTCTTC
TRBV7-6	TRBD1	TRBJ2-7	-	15	CASSLGTGYTYEQYF	TGTGCCAGCAGCTTAGGGACAGGGTACACCTACGAGCAGTACTTC
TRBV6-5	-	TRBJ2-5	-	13	CASSPGGQETQYF	TGTGCCAGCAGCCCTGGTGGCCAAGAGACCCAGTACTTC
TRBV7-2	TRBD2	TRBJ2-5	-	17	CASSLGQARGGLETQYF	TGTGCCAGCAGCTTAGGGCAGGCGCGGGGGGGCCTTGAGACCCAGTACTTC
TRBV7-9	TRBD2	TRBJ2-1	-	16	CASSSIGTSGSREQFF	TGTGCCAGCAGCTCAATTGGGACTAGCGGGAGTCGCGAGCAGTTCTTC
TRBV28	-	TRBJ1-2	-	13	CASSLYQGRGYTF	TGTGCCAGCAGTTTATATCAGGGACGGGGCTACACCTTC
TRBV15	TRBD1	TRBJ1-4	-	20	CATSRGAGGGLIATNEKLFF	TGTGCCACCAGCAGAGGTGCAGGGGGTGGGCTGATTGCAACTAATGAAAAACTGTTTTTT
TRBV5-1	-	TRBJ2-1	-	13	CASSLRSGNEQFF	TGCGCCAGCAGCTTGCGCTCGGGGAATGAGCAGTTCTTC
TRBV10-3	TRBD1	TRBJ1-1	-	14	CAITPGQGNTEAFF	TGTGCCATCACTCCGGGACAGGGGAACACTGAAGCTTTCTTT
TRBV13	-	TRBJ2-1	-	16	CASSLFPEGLYNEQFF	TGTGCCAGCAGCTTATTCCCGGAGGGCCTCTACAATGAGCAGTTCTTC
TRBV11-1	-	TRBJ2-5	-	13	CASSPWEQETQYF	TGTGCCAGCAGTCCCTGGGAACAAGAGACCCAGTACTTC
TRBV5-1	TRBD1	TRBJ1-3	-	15	CASSLGDRDVHTIYF	TGCGCCAGCAGCTTGGGCGACAGGGATGTCCACACCATATATTTT
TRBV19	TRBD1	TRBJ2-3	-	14	CASSTPGQIDTQYF	TGTGCCAGTAGTACTCCGGGACAGATAGATACGCAGTATTTT
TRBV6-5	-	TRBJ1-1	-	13	CASSYDRGFEAFF	TGTGCCAGCAGTTACGACAGAGGCTTCGAAGCTTTCTTT
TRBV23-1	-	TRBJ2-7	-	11	CASSQSGEQYF	TGCGCCAGCAGTCAATCGGGGGAGCAGTACTTC
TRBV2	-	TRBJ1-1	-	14	CASRPDGRNTEAFF	TGTGCCAGCAGGCCGGACGGAAGGAACACTGAAGCTTTCTTT
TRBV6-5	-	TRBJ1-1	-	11	CASSYRGEAFF	TGTGCCAGCAGTTATAGGGGGGAAGCTTTCTTT
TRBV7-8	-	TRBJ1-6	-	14	CASSFETGLLPLHF	TGTGCCAGCAGCTTCGAGACAGGCCTGCTACCCCTCCACTTT
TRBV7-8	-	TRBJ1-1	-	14	CASSPSPVNTEAFF	TGTGCCAGCAGCCCGTCCCCAGTGAACACTGAAGCTTTCTTT
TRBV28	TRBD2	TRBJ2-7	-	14	CASRQLAVTYEQYF	TGTGCCAGCAGGCAACTAGCGGTAACCTACGAGCAGTACTTC
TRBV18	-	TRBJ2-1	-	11	CASSPDAEQFF	TGTGCCAGCTCACCAGATGCTGAGCAGTTCTTC
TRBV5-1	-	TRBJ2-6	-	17	CASSLVPANSGANVLTF	TGCGCCAGCAGCTTGGTTCCCGCAAACTCTGGGGCCAACGTCCTGACTTTC
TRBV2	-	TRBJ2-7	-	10	CASSTDEQYF	TGTGCCAGCAGTACAGACGAGCAGTACTTC
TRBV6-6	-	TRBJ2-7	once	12	CASKEGYYEQYF	TGTGCCAGCAAGGAGGGCTACTACGAGCAGTACTTC
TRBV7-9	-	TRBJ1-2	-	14	CASSLGVTGYGYTF	TGTGCCAGCAGCTTAGGGGTGACAGGCTATGGCTACACCTTC
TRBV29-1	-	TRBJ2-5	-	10	CSAVLRVEYF	TGCAGCGCTGTCCTGAGGGTCGAGTACTTC
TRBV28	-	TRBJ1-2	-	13	CASSLGGAWGYTF	TGTGCCAGCAGCCTAGGGGGGGCCTGGGGCTACACCTTC
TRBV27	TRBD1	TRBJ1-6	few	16	CASSFDRGMHNSPLHF	TGTGCCAGCAGTTTCGACAGGGGGATGCATAATTCACCCCTCCACTTT
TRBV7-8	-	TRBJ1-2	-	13	CASSPRTNYGYTF	TGTGCCAGCAGCCCACGGACTAACTATGGCTACACCTTC
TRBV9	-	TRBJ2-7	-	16	CASSANPNSNSYEQYF	TGTGCCAGCAGCGCCAACCCGAACAGTAACTCCTACGAGCAGTACTTC
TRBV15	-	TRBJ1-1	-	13	CATSRSVNTEAFF	TGTGCCACCAGTCGCAGCGTAAACACTGAAGCTTTCTTT
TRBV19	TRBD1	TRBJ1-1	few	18	CASINPTGTGGRGTEAFF	TGTGCCAGTATCAACCCCACCGGGACAGGGGGCCGGGGGACTGAAGCTTTCTTT
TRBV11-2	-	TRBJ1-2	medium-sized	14	CASSLNLANYGYTF	TGTGCCAGCAGCTTAAACCTAGCTAACTATGGCTACACCTTC
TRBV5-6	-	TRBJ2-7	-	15	CASRLNIASPYEQYF	TGTGCCAGCAGGCTTAACATCGCCTCACCCTACGAGCAGTACTTC
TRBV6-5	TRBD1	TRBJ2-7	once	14	CASSRQGIGYEQYF	TGTGCCAGCAGTCGACAGGGGATCGGCTACGAGCAGTACTTC
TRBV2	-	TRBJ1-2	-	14	CASSGELFNYGYTF	TGTGCCAGCAGCGGGGAGCTATTTAACTATGGCTACACCTTC
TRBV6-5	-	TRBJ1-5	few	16	CASSHSAGDRWQPQHF	TGTGCCAGCAGTCACTCAGCCGGGGACCGATGGCAGCCCCAGCATTTT
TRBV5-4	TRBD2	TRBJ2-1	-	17	CASSSGPGLAENYGQFF	TGTGCCAGCAGCTCCGGGCCGGGACTAGCGGAGAATTATGGGCAGTTCTTC
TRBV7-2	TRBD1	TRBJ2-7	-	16	CASSFSGTGFTYEQYF	TGTGCCAGCAGCTTCTCGGGGACAGGGTTCACCTACGAGCAGTACTTC
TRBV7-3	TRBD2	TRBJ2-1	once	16	CASSLFAGDSYNEQFF	TGTGCCAGCAGCTTATTCGCGGGAGACTCCTACAATGAGCAGTTCTTC
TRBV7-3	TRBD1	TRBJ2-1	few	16	CASSPSGGLSYNEQFF	TGTGCCAGCAGCCCCTCAGGGGGTTTATCCTACAATGAGCAGTTCTTC
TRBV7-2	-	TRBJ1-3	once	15	CASSLAPSAGNTIYF	TGTGCCAGCAGCTTAGCCCCTAGCGCTGGAAACACCATATATTTT
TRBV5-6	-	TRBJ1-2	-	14	CASSGQGIRYGYTF	TGTGCCAGCAGCGGTCAGGGGATTCGGTATGGCTACACCTTC
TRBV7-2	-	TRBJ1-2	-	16	CASSLSHIKRSYGYTF	TGTGCCAGCAGCTTATCCCATATTAAAAGGAGCTATGGCTACACCTTC
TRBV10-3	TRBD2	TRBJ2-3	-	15	CAISEGLAGTDTQYF	TGTGCCATCAGTGAGGGCCTAGCGGGAACAGATACGCAGTATTTT
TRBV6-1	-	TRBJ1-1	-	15	CASTPVGAGNVLAFF	TGTGCCAGCACCCCCGTTGGGGCAGGGAATGTTTTAGCTTTCTTT
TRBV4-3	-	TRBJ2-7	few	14	CASSRRTPLHEQYF	TGCGCCAGCAGCCGAAGGACACCACTCCACGAGCAGTACTTC
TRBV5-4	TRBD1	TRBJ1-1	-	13	CASSVTGATEAFF	TGTGCCAGCAGCGTGACAGGGGCAACTGAAGCTTTCTTT
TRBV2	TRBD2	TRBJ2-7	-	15	CASSEGALAGYEQYF	TGTGCCAGCAGTGAAGGGGCACTAGCGGGGTACGAGCAGTACTTC
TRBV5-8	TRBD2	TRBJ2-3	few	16	CAGRTYGRGLRDTQYF	TGTGCCGGACGGACATATGGGAGGGGCCTCAGGGATACGCAGTATTTT
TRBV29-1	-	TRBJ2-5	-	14	CSAIKGQLQETQYF	TGCAGCGCGATTAAGGGCCAGCTCCAAGAGACCCAGTACTTC
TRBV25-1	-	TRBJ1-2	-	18	CASSEYIQGTPGDYGYTF	TGTGCCAGCAGTGAATATATTCAAGGGACGCCTGGGGACTATGGCTACACCTTC
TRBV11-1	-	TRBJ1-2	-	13	CASSPRQNYGYTF	TGTGCCAGCAGCCCTCGACAGAACTATGGCTACACCTTC
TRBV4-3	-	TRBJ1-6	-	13	CASSQVEDSPLHF	TGCGCCAGCAGCCAAGTGGAAGATTCACCCCTCCACTTT
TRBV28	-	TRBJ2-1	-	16	CASSTSSPGSYNEQFF	TGTGCCAGCAGTACCTCCTCCCCGGGCTCCTACAATGAGCAGTTCTTC
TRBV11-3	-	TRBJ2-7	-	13	CASSTGASGRQYF	TGTGCCAGCAGCACTGGGGCATCAGGGCGGCAGTACTTC
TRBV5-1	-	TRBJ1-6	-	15	CASSLESREGSPLHF	TGCGCCAGCAGCTTGGAAAGCAGGGAGGGGTCACCCCTCCACTTT
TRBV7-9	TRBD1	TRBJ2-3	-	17	CASSLDRGPPSTDTQYF	TGTGCCAGCAGCTTAGATAGGGGGCCACCTAGCACAGATACGCAGTATTTT